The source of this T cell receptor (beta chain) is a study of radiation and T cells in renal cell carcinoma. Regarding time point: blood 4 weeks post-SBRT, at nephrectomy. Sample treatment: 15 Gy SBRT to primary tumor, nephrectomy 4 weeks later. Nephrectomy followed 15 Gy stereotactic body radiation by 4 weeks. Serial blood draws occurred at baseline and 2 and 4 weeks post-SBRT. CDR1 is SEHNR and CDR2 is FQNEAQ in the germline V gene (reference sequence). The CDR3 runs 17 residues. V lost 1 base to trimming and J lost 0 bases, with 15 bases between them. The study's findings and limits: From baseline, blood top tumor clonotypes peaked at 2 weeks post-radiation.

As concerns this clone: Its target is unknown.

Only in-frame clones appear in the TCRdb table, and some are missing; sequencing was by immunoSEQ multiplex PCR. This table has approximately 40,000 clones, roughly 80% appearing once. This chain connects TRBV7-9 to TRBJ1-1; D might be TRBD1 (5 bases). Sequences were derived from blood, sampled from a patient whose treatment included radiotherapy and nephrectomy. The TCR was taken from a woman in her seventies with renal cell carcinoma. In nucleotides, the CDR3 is TGTGCCAGCAGCTTAGTGGGTTGGCGGGGGTTGAACACTGAAGCTTTCTTT. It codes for CASSLVGWRGLNTEAFF.